The 28 T cell receptor beta chains reported below all come from one sample, sequenced in a study of cytomegalovirus exposure and HLA in healthy donors. The PCR ran on 60 Vbeta and 13 Jbeta primers. TCRdb's table, derived via immunoSEQ multiplex PCR, lists solely in-frame clones and lacks some. The table records about 59,000 clones, roughly 77% of them present only once. Source material: PBMCs. The origin of the receptors is a man aged 30 to 39 in good health and CMV-seropositive.

The V gene is TRBV7-2, the J gene TRBJ1-6; the D is unclear. Trimming pared 2 bases from V and 11 bases from J, leaving 10 bases between. Germline loops: CDR1 SGHTA, CDR2 FQGNSA. The CDR3 has 13 residues. CDR3 bases: TGTGCCAGCAGCTTAACTACAACGCCACCCCTCCACTTT. The encoded protein is CASSLTTTPPLHF.

V gene TRBV18 combines with J gene TRBJ2-2, with TRBD1 as a possible D gene (5 bases). The CDR3 runs 21 residues. The V and J ends lost 6 bases and 1 base respectively, with 30 bases between them. CDR1 and CDR2 from the germline V gene are KGHSH and LQKENI. The CDR3 DNA is TGTGCCAGCTCCCCTGTGTTGGGGCCCGCAACCCTCAACCAGAACACCGGGGAGCTGTTTTTT. Its protein product is CASSPVLGPATLNQNTGELFF.

CDR3 protein: CASSGRDRPQFF. Here the CDR3 DNA reads TGTGCCAGCAGCGGACGGGACAGGCCGCAGTTCTTC. This chain uses TRBV9 with TRBJ2-1; 8 bases align to TRBD1. Trimming cost V 3 bases and J 12 bases; bases outside gene matches: 5. The germline V gene encodes CDR1 SGDLS and CDR2 YYNGEE. This CDR3 region has 12 residues.

The genes are TRBV12-5 and TRBJ1-2; 7 nucleotides match TRBD1. The CDR3 totals 14 residues. J lost 3 bases, V lost 6 bases, and 7 bases had no gene match. Germline V gene data show CDR1 as LGHNT and CDR2 as FRNRAP. The DNA for the CDR3 is TGTGCTAGTGGCCGAGGGGGCGGAGACTATGGCTACACCTTC. The encoded protein is CASGRGGGDYGYTF.

V usage is TRBV27 and J usage is TRBJ1-1; the D is unclear. From germline, CDR1 is MNHEY and CDR2 SMNVEV (reference sequence). The CDR3 has 16 amino acids. V lost 5 bases, J lost 6 bases, and 22 bases lay in between. The CDR3 spells CASSPTPLRVRAEAFF. DNA for the CDR3: TGTGCCAGCAGTCCAACGCCTTTGAGGGTAAGGGCTGAAGCTTTCTTT.

This chain connects TRBV6-4 to TRBJ1-1, with D maybe TRBD1 (5 bases). The V gene lost 6 bases and the J gene lost 5 bases, with 13 bases spanning the gap. Germline V lookup: CDR1 MRHNA, CDR2 SNTAGT. This CDR3 comprises 13 residues. For the CDR3, the DNA is TGTGCCAGCAGCCCCAGTGGGGGGACTGAAGCTTTCTTT. It is translated as CASSPSGGTEAFF.

The rearrangement uses TRBV30 and TRBJ2-3; 8 nucleotides match TRBD1. CDR3 length: 15 amino acids. Germline lookup yields CDR1 GTSNPN and CDR2 SVGIG (reference sequence). Trimming took 3 bases from V and 7 from J; bases not matched to a gene: 12. This CDR3 reads CAWSINSGGANTQYF. DNA for the CDR3: TGTGCCTGGAGCATTAATTCAGGGGGCGCGAATACGCAGTATTTT.

This chain joins TRBV13 and TRBJ2-5, with D perhaps TRBD2 (6 bases). The CDR3 has 13 residues. V lost 2 bases and J lost 5, with 9 bases in between. The germline gives CDR1 PRHDT, CDR2 FYEKMQ (reference sequence). CDR3 bases: TGTGCCAGCAGCTTAAGAGGGAGGGAGACCCAGTACTTC. Amino acids: CASSLRGRETQYF. Together with reference TRBV13 and TRBJ2-5, the CDR3 gives the full variable domain: AAGVIQSPRHLIKEKRETATLKCYPIPRHDTVYWYQQGPGQDPQFLISFYEKMQSDKGSIPDRFSAQQFSDYHSELNMSSLELGDSALYFCASSLRGRETQYFGPGTRLLVL.

The V gene is TRBV27, the J gene TRBJ2-1, with TRBD2 matching 10 bases. V trimming: 6 bases; J trimming: 6 bases; junction bases outside the gene matches: 8. This CDR3 has 15 residues. Germline V gene lookup returns CDR1 MNHEY and CDR2 SMNVEV (reference sequence). The CDR3 nucleotides read TGTGCCAGCAGGATTCTAGCGGGGGCCCCCAATGAGCAGTTCTTC. Its protein product is CASRILAGAPNEQFF.

V gene TRBV7-2 combines with J gene TRBJ1-1, with 7 bases fitting TRBD1. The CDR3 contains 16 residues. Germline lookup yields CDR1 SGHTA and CDR2 FQGNSA. The V and J ends lost 2 bases and 6 bases, in that order; junction bases with no gene match: 12. CDR3 sequence: CASSLSHRGGVPEAFF. CDR3 DNA: TGTGCCAGCAGCTTATCCCACAGGGGTGGGGTCCCTGAAGCTTTCTTT.

The rearrangement uses TRBV7-2 and TRBJ2-5, with 8 bases matching TRBD1. After removal of 4 bases from V and 2 bases from J, the junction contained 0 bases not matched to a gene. CDR1 is SGHTA, CDR2 FQGNSA, per germline. The length of the CDR3 is 13 residues. The CDR3, as DNA: TGTGCCAGCAGCTGGGACAGGCAAGAGACCCAGTACTTC. Protein product: CASSWDRQETQYF. The complete variable domain, with remaining parts taken from reference TRBV7-2 and TRBJ2-5, reads GAGVSQSPSNKVTEKGKDVELRCDPISGHTALYWYRQSLGQGLEFLIYFQGNSAPDKSGLPSDRFSAERTGGSVSTLTIQRTQQEDSAVYLCASSWDRQETQYFGPGTRLLVL.

The chain recombines TRBV9 with TRBJ2-5; TRBD1 agrees at 7 bases. The closer fit of TRBJ2-7 to the DNA end suggests the J call may be wrong. CDR3 length equals 14 residues. Per the germline V gene, CDR1 is SGDLS and CDR2 is YYNGEE. CDR3 region: CASSHDRVGYEQYF. DNA of the CDR3: TGTGCCAGCAGCCACGACAGGGTTGGATACGAGCAGTACTTC.

This clone was seen a few times. The chain carries TRBV5-1 and TRBJ2-3; TRBD2 agrees at 8 bases. The CDR3 is made up of 15 amino acids. The germline V gene encodes CDR1 SGHRS and CDR2 YFSETQ. V shed 4 bases, J shed 0 bases, and the junction held 4 bases outside the gene matches. CDR3 protein: CASSQSGGSTDTQYF. DNA for the CDR3: TGCGCCAGCAGCCAAAGCGGGGGTAGCACAGATACGCAGTATTTT.

The chain joins TRBV27 to TRBJ1-5; D is undetermined. There are 16 residues in the CDR3. The germline V gene has CDR1 MNHEY and CDR2 SMNVEV (reference sequence). The ends were cut back, 5 bases at V and 3 bases at J, with 17 bases in the middle. As DNA, the CDR3 is TGTGCCAGCAGTCTGTCGGCGGGTCTAGTCAATCAGCCCCAGCATTTT. Protein: CASSLSAGLVNQPQHF.

V is TRBV6-5 and J is TRBJ2-1; 9 nucleotides line up with TRBD1. This CDR3 region has 15 residues. Germline assignment: CDR1 MNHEY and CDR2 SVGAGI. V lost 2 bases to trimming and J lost 12 bases; unmatched junction nucleotides: 11. The CDR3 sequence: CASSYRGQGGMGQFF. The CDR3 DNA follows: TGTGCCAGCAGTTACCGGGGACAGGGAGGAATGGGGCAGTTCTTC.

The chain links TRBV7-2 to TRBJ2-3; tentatively, D is TRBD1 (6 bases). This CDR3 contains 15 residues. Germline V gives CDR1 SGHTA, CDR2 FQGNSA. V lost 5 bases to trimming and J lost 1 base, with 13 bases between them. Written as DNA, the CDR3 is TGTGCCAGCAGCCTAAACAGACAGGGCACAGATACGCAGTATTTT. Its translation: CASSLNRQGTDTQYF.

This chain connects TRBV6-1 to TRBJ1-6; weak D call: TRBD1 (6 bases). CDR1 MNHNS and CDR2 SASEGT come from the germline V gene. The CDR3 extends over 14 amino acids. Trimming took off 8 bases at V and 5 bases at J, with 13 bases between the two ends. For the CDR3, the DNA is TGTGCCAGCGATCCGACAGGAAATAATTCACCCCTCCACTTT. This codes for CASDPTGNNSPLHF.

Only a few counts were recorded for this clone. This sequence joins TRBV27 and TRBJ2-1; 14 positions agree with TRBD2. The V gene's germline CDR1 is MNHEY and CDR2 SMNVEV (reference sequence). V was pared by 4 bases and J by 0 bases, with 11 bases of the junction left unmatched. The CDR3 sequence is 20 residues long. CDR3 amino acids: CASSSLGTSGGRSSYNEQFF. CDR3 DNA sequence: TGTGCCAGCAGTTCGCTAGGGACTAGCGGGGGCCGGAGCTCCTACAATGAGCAGTTCTTC.

The chain links TRBV5-4 to TRBJ1-2; 7 bases line up with TRBD1. This CDR3 region has 13 residues. CDR1 and CDR2 from the germline V gene are SGHNT and YYREEE (reference sequence). Unmatched junction bases numbered 3, after V lost 4 bases and J lost 3 bases. The CDR3 protein is CASSTTGYYGYTF. The CDR3 region has the DNA TGTGCCAGCAGCACGACAGGGTACTATGGCTACACCTTC. The variable domain in full, completed from reference TRBV5-4 and TRBJ1-2, reads ETGVTQSPTHLIKTRGQQVTLRCSSQSGHNTVSWYQQALGQGPQFIFQYYREEENGRGNFPPRFSGLQFPNYSSELNVNALELDDSALYLCASSTTGYYGYTFGSGTRLTVV.

The J gene is TRBJ1-5, the V gene TRBV6-6; 10 nucleotides match TRBD1. Per the germline V gene, CDR1 is MNHNY and CDR2 is SVGAGI (reference sequence). The CDR3 is 15 residues long. V lost 5 bases, J lost 6 bases, and 7 bases stayed unmatched. In DNA, the CDR3 is TGTGCCAGCAGTCACGACAGGGGGCGGATTCAGCCCCAGCATTTT. Translating gives CASSHDRGRIQPQHF.

The rearrangement joins TRBV4-2 to TRBJ2-1, with no clear D. Germline V gene lookup returns CDR1 LGHNA and CDR2 YNFKEQ. The V end lost 1 base, the J end lost 9 bases, and 10 bases lay between the germline ends. CDR3 size: 13 residues. DNA of the CDR3: TGTGCCAGCAGCCAAGGGGCTGAAGGTGAGCAGTTCTTC. Translated, it gives CASSQGAEGEQFF.

The chain couples TRBV4-2 to TRBJ2-1; 14 bases match TRBD2. V lost 4 bases to trimming and J lost 6 bases; unmatched junction nucleotides: 5. CDR1 and CDR2 (germline): LGHNA, YNFKEQ. CDR3 size: 16 residues. In DNA, the CDR3 is TGTGCCAGCAGCCCTCAGACTAGCGGGGGGGTCAATGAGCAGTTCTTC. It codes for CASSPQTSGGVNEQFF.

This clone came up a few times. V and J are TRBV5-4 and TRBJ1-4; D perhaps matches TRBD1 (6 bases). CDR3 length: 15 residues. Germline V CDR1 and CDR2: SGHNT, YYREEE (reference sequence). V lost 4 bases and J 8 bases, leaving 18 bases between the germline ends. The CDR3 nucleotides read TGTGCCAGCAGCCTCCTCGGGGGGGGCCAGGAAAAACTGTTTTTT. Residues: CASSLLGGGQEKLFF.

The chain combines TRBV10-3 with TRBJ1-1, with 11 bases lining up with TRBD1. The CDR3 totals 13 residues. Germline CDR1 reads ENHRY; CDR2 reads SYGVKD. With 5 bases clipped from V and 11 bases from J, the junction kept 7 bases outside the gene matches. The chain's CDR3 is CAISPDRGRGAFF. CDR3 nucleotides: TGTGCCATCAGTCCGGACAGGGGGCGAGGGGCTTTCTTT.

The genes are TRBV14 and TRBJ2-7, with 11 positions matching TRBD1. This CDR3 spans 19 amino acids. V shed 3 bases and J 3 bases; nucleotides not matched to a gene: 16. CDR1 SGHDN and CDR2 FVKESK come from the germline V gene. The CDR3 sequence: CASSHWTGGDPAGSYEQYF. In DNA, the CDR3 is TGTGCCAGCAGCCATTGGACAGGGGGCGATCCAGCGGGGAGCTACGAGCAGTACTTC.

The V call is TRBV10-3, the J call TRBJ2-7; the match to TRBD1 covers 9 bases. The ends lost 6 bases at V and 6 bases at J; junction bases unmatched: 18. The CDR3 runs to 17 residues. Germline values: CDR1 ENHRY, CDR2 SYGVKD. The DNA for the CDR3 is TGTGCCATCAGCCCCATTACCGGGACAGGGTTTAAGGGCGAGCAGTACTTC. Translating it yields CAISPITGTGFKGEQYF.

This clone was counted between two and nine times. V is TRBV7-2 and J is TRBJ1-5, with D tentatively TRBD1 (5 bases). V was pared by 5 bases and J by 3 bases, with 11 bases between. Looked up from germline, CDR1 is SGHTA and CDR2 is FQGNSA. The CDR3 contains 14 residues. The CDR3 sequence is CASSPGHINQPQHF. The CDR3 DNA reads TGTGCCAGCAGCCCCGGACACATCAATCAGCCCCAGCATTTT.

This clone was picked up a small number of times. The chain carries TRBV5-4 and TRBJ2-3, with D uncertain. The length of the CDR3 is 12 residues. Trimming pared 4 bases from V and 7 bases from J, leaving 10 bases between. CDR1 is SGHNT and CDR2 is YYREEE in the germline V gene (reference sequence). The CDR3, as DNA: TGTGCCAGCAGCCGAGACTTCAATACGCAGTATTTT. Its protein product is CASSRDFNTQYF.